This record covers a single T cell receptor beta chain. Its specific antigen is unknown. Base qualities are not at hand, and no much larger clone is one base apart. Taken from the germline V gene (reference sequence), the CDR1 and CDR2 loops are LGHDT and YNNKEL. Here V drops 1 base and J drops 13 bases, and the junction holds 12 bases not matched to any gene. From the cysteine up to the phenylalanine, the CDR3 has a length of 15 residues. The kept DNA is CDR3 alone, 45 bases in frame from the first base. The source of the sample is a study of CD8 T cells in ankylosing spondylitis (TCRdb year 2017). Background on the whole study: T cell receptor beta repertoires were profiled in healthy donors and ankylosing spondylitis patients so that disease-linked TCR variants could be found. Peripheral blood was sampled, and synovial fluid was additionally collected from ankylosing spondylitis patients. The full study cohort was made up of 25 ankylosing spondylitis patients and approximately 100 healthy donors.

TCRdb names Illumina HiSeq 2500 as the instrument used. Quantitative 5'-RACE with molecular barcodes was the method used to prepare the TCR beta libraries. The source study handled its data this way. Disease-linked TCR variants were identified with a new computational method built on a probabilistic model of VDJ rearrangement. Using fastp at Q25 and MiXCR, TCRdb reprocessed the public reads and kept productive beta chains. Each CDR3 protein gets just one entry, which takes the most common genes and DNA from the rows behind it. TCRdb's processing, not the authors' own work, is the source of the V and J calls. The sample includes hundreds of thousands of distinct CDR3 sequences, with about an eighth observed a single time. Clones ranked in the top ten supply 0.51% of the sample. Overall results and qualifications from the work: A TCR beta motif of eight highly homologous amino acid variants appeared characteristic of blood from ankylosing spondylitis patients. Some motif variants were previously reported in synovial fluid and blood of reactive arthritis patients, suggesting common disease-initiation mechanisms. According to the report, matched synovial fluid samples from ankylosing spondylitis patients were significantly enriched for the disease-linked clones. The disease-linked clones had a CD8+ phenotype and were found at relatively low frequencies in peripheral blood.

The receptor was derived from a male donor with ankylosing spondylitis. The sequence joins TRBV3-1 to TRBJ2-1; 8 bases in the junction line up with TRBD2. The sequenced sample was blood, either unsorted or a sorted T cell fraction (not recorded which). The DNA sequence reads TGTGCCAGCAGCCAAGTATCGCTAGGCGGGAGGTTTCAGTTCTTC. Protein translation: CASSQVSLGGRFQFF.